The 16 T cell receptor beta chains presented below share a single source sample, sequenced in a study of blood T cell repertoires in COVID-19. The assay was immunoSEQ multiplex PCR, and TCRdb's table has in-frame clones only and misses some. The profile covers 300,000 to 350,000 clones, with nearly 90% appearing a single time and about 4.5% taken by the ten largest. The sample taken for sequencing was PBMCs or T cells enriched from blood (not recorded which). The source is a woman aged 18-29 years with acute COVID-19.

This rearrangement joins TRBV28 to TRBJ2-7, with 10 bases matching TRBD2. The CDR3 contains 17 residues. The J segment lost 0 bases and the V segment lost 3 bases, leaving 8 bases of the junction unmatched. Germline CDR1 is MDHEN and CDR2 is SYDVKM. The CDR3 DNA sequence: TGTGCCAGCAGTTTGAGGTCTAGACTAGCGGGCTCCTACGAGCAGTACTTC. Encoded protein: CASSLRSRLAGSYEQYF. Drawing the rest from reference TRBV28 and TRBJ2-7, the complete variable domain is DVKVTQSSRYLVKRTGEKVFLECVQDMDHENMFWYRQDPGLGLRLIYFSYDVKMKEKGDIPEGYSVSREKKERFSLILESASTNQTSMYLCASSLRSRLAGSYEQYFGPGTRLTVT.

V and J are TRBV1 and TRBJ2-3; no check of the table's D call, TRBD2, against the DNA was made. TRBV1 is a pseudogene locus. CDR3 length equals 15 residues. The CDR3 region has the DNA TGCACCAGCAGCCAAACTAGGGCTCCTACAGATACGCAGTATTTT. Protein sequence: CTSSQTRAPTDTQYF.

The chain uses TRBV2 and TRBJ1-4; 8 bases align to TRBD1. There are 14 residues in the CDR3. Germline V gives CDR1 SNHLY, CDR2 FYNNEI. The V gene end was trimmed by 10 bases and the J gene end by 1 base; junction bases not matched to a gene: 5. The CDR3 sequence: CAKRQGQTNEKLFF. CDR3 sequence (DNA): TGTGCCAAACGACAGGGGCAAACTAATGAAAAACTGTTTTTT.

The chain couples TRBV20-1 to TRBJ2-3; D gene ambiguous. CDR3 length: 11 amino acids. The germline CDR1 and CDR2 sequences are DFQATT and SNEGSKA (reference sequence). V was clipped by 4 bases and J by 2 bases, with 4 bases between them. CDR3 protein: CSATNTDTQYF. The CDR3 region has the DNA TGCAGTGCTACTAACACAGATACGCAGTATTTT.

The chain links TRBV19 to TRBJ2-2; 7 nucleotides line up with TRBD1. Germline CDR1 reads LNHDA; CDR2 reads SQIVND (reference sequence). The trim removed 7 bases at V and 3 bases at J, leaving 11 bases unmatched. This CDR3 is 16 amino acids long. CDR3 bases: TGTGCCAGTAAAAGGGGGCTAAATCGGGACACCGGGGAGCTGTTTTTT. This codes for CASKRGLNRDTGELFF.

This clone showed up just a few times. This sequence joins TRBV28 and TRBJ1-1, with D unclear. V gave up 4 bases and J gave up 8 bases, with 8 bases separating them. This CDR3 is built from 11 residues. Germline loops: CDR1 MDHEN, CDR2 SYDVKM. DNA for the CDR3: TGTGCCAGCAGTTCCCCCCGGGAAGCTTTCTTT. It yields the protein CASSSPREAFF.

The V call is TRBV5-1, the J call TRBJ2-1, with 12 bases matching TRBD2. Germline V CDR1 and CDR2: SGHRS, YFSETQ. The CDR3 covers 16 residues. With 3 bases clipped from V and 9 bases from J, the junction kept 10 bases outside the gene matches. The CDR3 nucleotides are TGCGCCAGCAGCTCGGCCTACTCGACTAGCGGGGGTGAGCAGTTCTTC. Translation: CASSSAYSTSGGEQFF.

CDR3 in amino acids: CASSLAGVSNTGELFF. The CDR3 DNA is TGTGCCAGCAGCTTGGCAGGGGTCTCGAACACCGGGGAGCTGTTTTTT. The V call is TRBV11-3, the J call TRBJ2-2, with D tentatively TRBD1 (6 bases). Germline lookup yields CDR1 SGHNT and CDR2 YENEEA. This CDR3 comprises 16 residues. Trimming pared 3 bases from V and 0 bases from J, leaving 11 bases between.

This chain uses TRBV28 with TRBJ1-5, with D possibly being TRBD1 (5 bases). The V and J ends lost 6 bases and 6 bases respectively, with 12 bases between them. Per the germline V gene, CDR1 is MDHEN and CDR2 is SYDVKM. The CDR3 covers 13 residues. The CDR3 coding sequence is TGTGCCAGCAGACAGGAGAGGCGTCAGCCCCAGCATTTT. Translation: CASRQERRQPQHF.

This clone was recorded a few times. CDR3 residues: CASSPRQGANEQFF. CDR3 in DNA: TGTGCCAGCAGTCCACGACAGGGGGCCAATGAGCAGTTCTTC. V and J are TRBV28 and TRBJ2-1; 10 nucleotides agree with TRBD1. With V trimmed by 5 bases and J by 6 bases, 4 bases remained unmatched. This CDR3 spans 14 amino acids. The V gene's germline CDR1 is MDHEN and CDR2 SYDVKM.

The rearrangement links TRBV2 to TRBJ1-5; D is unclear. This CDR3 is 12 amino acids long. V lost 2 bases and J lost 11, with 10 bases in between. Germline CDR1 reads SNHLY; CDR2 reads FYNNEI. CDR3 residues: CASSERREAQHF. CDR3 nucleotide sequence: TGTGCCAGCAGTGAAAGGAGGGAAGCCCAGCATTTT.

V is TRBV18 and J is TRBJ2-1, with 7 bases fitting TRBD2. The CDR3 extends over 15 amino acids. Germline V gene data show CDR1 as KGHSH and CDR2 as LQKENI. J gave up 4 bases and V 4 bases, and 7 bases lay outside the gene matches. CDR3 region: CASSRALAVYNEQFF. Here the CDR3 DNA reads TGTGCCAGCTCACGAGCTCTAGCGGTTTACAATGAGCAGTTCTTC.

This chain uses TRBV11-3 with TRBJ2-1; weak D call: TRBD2 (6 bases). V lost 0 bases to trimming and J lost 8 bases, with 14 bases between them. CDR1 SGHNT and CDR2 YENEEA come from the germline V gene. The CDR3 extends over 15 amino acids. CDR3 nucleotides: TGTGCCAGCAGCTTAGACCTCGCGGGAAAATATGAGCAGTTCTTC. This translates into CASSLDLAGKYEQFF.

This chain joins TRBV27 and TRBJ1-2; no clear D. CDR1 and CDR2 from the germline V gene are MNHEY and SMNVEV (reference sequence). Trimming took off 8 bases at V and 2 bases at J, with 12 bases between the two ends. The CDR3 has 13 amino acids. For the CDR3, the DNA is TGTGCCAGCGCCAGAGCGGGGAACTATGGCTACACCTTC. Amino acid sequence: CASARAGNYGYTF.

V gene TRBV9 combines with J gene TRBJ2-5, with TRBD1 as a possible D gene (6 bases). Trimming stripped 4 bases from V and 2 bases from J, with 15 bases between. The CDR3 extends over 15 amino acids. In germline, CDR1 is SGDLS, CDR2 YYNGEE. This chain's CDR3 is CASSPFTGRQETQYF. DNA of the CDR3: TGTGCCAGCAGCCCCTTTACAGGGAGACAAGAGACCCAGTACTTC. The variable domain in full, with the rest retrieved from reference TRBV9 and TRBJ2-5, is DSGVTQTPKHLITATGQRVTLRCSPRSGDLSVYWYQQSLDQGLQFLIQYYNGEERAKGNILERFSAQQFPDLHSELNLSSLELGDSALYFCASSPFTGRQETQYFGPGTRLLVL.

The rearrangement links TRBV3-1 (or the pseudogene TRBV3-2) to TRBJ2-1; 15 nucleotides match TRBD2. Trimming removed 5 bases from V and 6 bases from J; junction bases left unmatched: 5. CDR3 length equals 16 residues. Germline V gene data show CDR1 as LGHDT and CDR2 as YNNKEL (reference sequence). CDR3 protein: CASSARGLAGGNEQFF. The CDR3 DNA reads TGTGCCAGCAGCGCCAGGGGACTAGCGGGAGGCAATGAGCAGTTCTTC.